This T cell receptor beta chain was sequenced during a study of radiation and T cells in renal cell carcinoma. The protocol was immunoSEQ multiplex PCR, while the TCRdb copy is restricted to in-frame clones and leaves out a portion. The table has tens of thousands of clones, 70% to 90% seen once; the top ten hold under 10%. Sample time point: blood 4 weeks post-SBRT, at nephrectomy. Treatment reported: 15 Gy SBRT to primary tumor, nephrectomy 4 weeks later. Nephrectomy followed 15 Gy stereotactic body radiation by 4 weeks. The CDR3 runs to 13 residues. Germline lookup yields CDR1 MNHEY and CDR2 SMNVEV (reference sequence).

The sample in question was blood, obtained from a patient whose treatment included radiotherapy and nephrectomy. The chain carries TRBV27 and TRBJ2-5; TRBD1 matches at 7 bases. Judging by the DNA end, TRBJ2-7 fits better; the J call may be wrong. The clonotype comes from a man aged 50-60 years with renal cell carcinoma. The CDR3 reads CASSSDRSYEQYF. CDR3 sequence (DNA): TGTGCCAGCAGTTCGGACAGGTCCTACGAGCAGTACTTC.